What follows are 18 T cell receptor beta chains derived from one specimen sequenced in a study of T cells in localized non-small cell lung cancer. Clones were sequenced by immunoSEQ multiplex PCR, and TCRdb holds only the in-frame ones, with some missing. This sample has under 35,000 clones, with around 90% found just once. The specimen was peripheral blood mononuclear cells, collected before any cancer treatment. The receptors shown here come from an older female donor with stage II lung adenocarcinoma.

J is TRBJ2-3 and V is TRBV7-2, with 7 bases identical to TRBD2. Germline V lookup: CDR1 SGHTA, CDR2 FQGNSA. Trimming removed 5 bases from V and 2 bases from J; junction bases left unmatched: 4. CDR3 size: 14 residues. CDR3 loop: CASSLGRATDTQYF. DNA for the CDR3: TGTGCCAGCAGCCTGGGGAGGGCCACAGATACGCAGTATTTT. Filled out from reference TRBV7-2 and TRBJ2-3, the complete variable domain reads GAGVSQSPSNKVTEKGKDVELRCDPISGHTALYWYRQSLGQGLEFLIYFQGNSAPDKSGLPSDRFSAERTGGSVSTLTIQRTQQEDSAVYLCASSLGRATDTQYFGPGTRLTVL.

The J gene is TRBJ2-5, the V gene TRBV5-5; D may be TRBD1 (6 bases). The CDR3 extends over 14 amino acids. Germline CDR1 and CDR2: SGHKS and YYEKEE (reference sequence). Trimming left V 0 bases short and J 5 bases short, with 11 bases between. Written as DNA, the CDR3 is TGTGCCAGCAGCTTGGACAGGGCGAGTGAGACCCAGTACTTC. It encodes CASSLDRASETQYF.

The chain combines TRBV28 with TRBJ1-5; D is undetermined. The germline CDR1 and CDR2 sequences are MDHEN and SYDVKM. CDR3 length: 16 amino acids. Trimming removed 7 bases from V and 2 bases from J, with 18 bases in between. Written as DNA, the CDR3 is TGTGCCAGCACCAAGAAGTTTGAGGGAGGCAATCAGCCCCAGCATTTT. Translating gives CASTKKFEGGNQPQHF.

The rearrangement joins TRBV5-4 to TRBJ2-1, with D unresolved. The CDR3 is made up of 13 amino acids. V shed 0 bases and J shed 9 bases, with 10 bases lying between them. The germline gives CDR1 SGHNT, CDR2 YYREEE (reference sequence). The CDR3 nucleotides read TGTGCCAGCAGCTTGGGGGCCAAGGCTGAGCAGTTCTTC. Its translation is CASSLGAKAEQFF.

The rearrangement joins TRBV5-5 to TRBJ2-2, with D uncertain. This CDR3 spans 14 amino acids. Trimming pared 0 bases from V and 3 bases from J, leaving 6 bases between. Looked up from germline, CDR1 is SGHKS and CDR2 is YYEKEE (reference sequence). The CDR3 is CASSLGSYTGELFF. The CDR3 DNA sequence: TGTGCCAGCAGCTTGGGCAGTTACACCGGGGAGCTGTTTTTT.

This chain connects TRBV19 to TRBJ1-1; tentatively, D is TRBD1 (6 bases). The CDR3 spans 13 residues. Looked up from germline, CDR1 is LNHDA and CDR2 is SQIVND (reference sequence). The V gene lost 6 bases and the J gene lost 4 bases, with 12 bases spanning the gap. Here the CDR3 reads CASSQGFSTEAFF. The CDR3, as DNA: TGTGCCAGTAGCCAGGGGTTTAGCACTGAAGCTTTCTTT.

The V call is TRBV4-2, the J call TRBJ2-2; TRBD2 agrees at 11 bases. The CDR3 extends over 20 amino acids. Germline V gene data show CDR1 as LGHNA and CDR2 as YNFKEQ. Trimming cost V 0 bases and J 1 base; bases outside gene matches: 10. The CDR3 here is CASSQEPLAGGQRNTGELFF. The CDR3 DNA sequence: TGTGCCAGCAGCCAAGAACCGCTAGCGGGGGGCCAAAGGAACACCGGGGAGCTGTTTTTT.

CDR3 sequence (DNA): TGTGCCAGCAGCGTTACAATGACCTACGAGCAGTACTTC. This gives the protein CASSVTMTYEQYF. The chain has TRBV11-2 and TRBJ2-7, with no clear D. Trimming stripped 5 bases from V and 2 bases from J, with 10 bases between. Germline V lookup: CDR1 SGHAT, CDR2 FQNNGV. The CDR3 length is 13 residues.

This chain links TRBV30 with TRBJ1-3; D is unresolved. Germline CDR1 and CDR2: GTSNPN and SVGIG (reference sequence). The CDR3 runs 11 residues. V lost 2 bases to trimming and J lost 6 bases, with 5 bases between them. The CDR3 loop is CAWSQPNTIYF. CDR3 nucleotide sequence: TGTGCCTGGAGTCAACCAAACACCATATATTTT. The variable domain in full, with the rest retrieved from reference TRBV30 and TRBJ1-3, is SQTIHQWPATLVQPVGSPLSLECTVEGTSNPNLYWYRQAAGRGLQLLFYSVGIGQISSEVPQNLSASRPQDRQFILSSKKLLLSDSGFYLCAWSQPNTIYFGEGSWLTVV.

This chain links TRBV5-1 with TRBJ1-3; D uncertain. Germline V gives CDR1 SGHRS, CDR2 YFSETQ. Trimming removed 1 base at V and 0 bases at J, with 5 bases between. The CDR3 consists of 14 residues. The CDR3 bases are TGCGCCAGCAGCTTGTCACTCTCTGGAAACACCATATATTTT. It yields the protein CASSLSLSGNTIYF. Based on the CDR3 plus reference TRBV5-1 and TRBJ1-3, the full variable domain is KAGVTQTPRYLIKTRGQQVTLSCSPISGHRSVSWYQQTPGQGLQFLFEYFSETQRNKGNFPGRFSGRQFSNSRSEMNVSTLELGDSALYLCASSLSLSGNTIYFGEGSWLTVV.

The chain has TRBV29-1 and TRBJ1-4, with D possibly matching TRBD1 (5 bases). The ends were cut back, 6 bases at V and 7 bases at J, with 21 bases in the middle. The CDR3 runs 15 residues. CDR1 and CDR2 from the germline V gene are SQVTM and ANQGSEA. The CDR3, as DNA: TGCAGCGTCCAAAAAATGGGGGGTCGGGGTGAAAAACTGTTTTTT. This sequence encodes CSVQKMGGRGEKLFF.

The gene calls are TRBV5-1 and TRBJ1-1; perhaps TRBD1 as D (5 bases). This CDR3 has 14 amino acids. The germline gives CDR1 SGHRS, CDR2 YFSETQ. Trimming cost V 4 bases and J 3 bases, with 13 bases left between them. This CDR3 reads CASSRGGLDTEAFF. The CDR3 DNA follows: TGCGCCAGCAGCAGGGGAGGGCTGGACACTGAAGCTTTCTTT.

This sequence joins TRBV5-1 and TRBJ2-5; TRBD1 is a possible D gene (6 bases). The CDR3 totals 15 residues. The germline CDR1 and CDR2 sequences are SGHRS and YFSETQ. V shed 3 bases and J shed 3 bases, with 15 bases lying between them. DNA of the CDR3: TGCGCCAGCAGCTCACAAGGGGGTTCCGAAGAGACCCAGTACTTC. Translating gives CASSSQGGSEETQYF.

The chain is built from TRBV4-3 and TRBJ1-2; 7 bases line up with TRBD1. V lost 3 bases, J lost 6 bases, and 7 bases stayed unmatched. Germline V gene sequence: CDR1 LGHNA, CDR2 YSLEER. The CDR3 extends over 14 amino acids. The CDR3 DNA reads TGCGCCAGCAGCCAGGACAGGTTGGGAGATGGCTACACCTTC. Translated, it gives CASSQDRLGDGYTF.

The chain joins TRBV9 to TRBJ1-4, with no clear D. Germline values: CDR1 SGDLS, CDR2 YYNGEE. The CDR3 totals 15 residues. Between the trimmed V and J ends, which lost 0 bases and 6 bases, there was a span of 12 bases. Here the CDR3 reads CASSVGLDQYEKLFF. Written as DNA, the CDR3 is TGTGCCAGCAGCGTAGGACTCGACCAATATGAAAAACTGTTTTTT.

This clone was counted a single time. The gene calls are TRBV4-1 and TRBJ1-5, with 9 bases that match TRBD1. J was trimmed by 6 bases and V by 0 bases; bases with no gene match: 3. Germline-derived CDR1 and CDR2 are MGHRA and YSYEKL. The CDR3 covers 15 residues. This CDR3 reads CASSQEGTGIQPQHF. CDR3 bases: TGCGCCAGCAGCCAAGAAGGGACAGGGATTCAGCCCCAGCATTTT.

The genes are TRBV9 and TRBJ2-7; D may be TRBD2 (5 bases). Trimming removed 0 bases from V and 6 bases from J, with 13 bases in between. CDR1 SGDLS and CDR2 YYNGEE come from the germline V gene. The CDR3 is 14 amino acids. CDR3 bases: TGTGCCAGCAGCGTAGAGGTACCGGGGTCCGAGCAGTACTTC. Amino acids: CASSVEVPGSEQYF.

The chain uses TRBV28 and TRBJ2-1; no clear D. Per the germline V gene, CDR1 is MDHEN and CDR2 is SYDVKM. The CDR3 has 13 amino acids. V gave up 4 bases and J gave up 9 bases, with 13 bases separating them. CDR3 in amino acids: CASSWTIPGEQFF. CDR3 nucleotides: TGTGCCAGCAGTTGGACCATTCCCGGTGAGCAGTTCTTC.